This is a list of T cell receptor beta chains from one sample in a study of neurological immune-mediated disorders. MiXCR, applied by TCRdb to the 5' RACE reads, yields one record per CDR3 protein. Of tens of thousands of distinct CDR3 sequences listed, approximately 14% were seen once; the top ten hold about 6.8%. Sequenced material: PBMCs. The receptors shown here come from a woman between 45 and 60 years old in good health. The CDR3 runs from the conserved cysteine through the conserved F or W.

V,length,CDR3
TRBV5-1,15,CASSQTGGGLDEAFF
TRBV19,14,CASSIMGKNEKLFF
TRBV20-1,15,CSASRGGVGQYEQYF
TRBV7-2,15,CASSLPPGQLETQYF
TRBV6-6,12,CASNDGGPRLHF
TRBV7-2,12,CASGLDHYEQYF
TRBV5-6,16,CASSEGLAGGYYEQYF
TRBV20-1,14,CSAAFKGGADTQYF
TRBV5-1,13,CASSRRGGSPLHF
TRBV20-1,14,CSARVAAGGNEQFF
TRBV27,15,CASTVEGGPHNEQFF
TRBV6-5,13,CASGARAADTQYF
TRBV11-3,14,CASSLAVAKNIQYF
TRBV6-4,15,CASSRSGDPTDTQYF
TRBV27,18,CASSFSGVGSSYNSPLHF
TRBV2,15,CASSGWQGHQETQYF
TRBV20-1,13,CSAERVQGQPQHF
TRBV12-3/TRBV12-4,14,CASSTDGSNQPQHF
TRBV12-3/TRBV12-4,14,CASSPRTGTYGYTF
TRBV5-8,15,CASRFQGASYNEQFF
TRBV10-3,13,CAISEFRIETQYF
TRBV30,15,CAWSVQGAAGEKLFF
TRBV5-1,14,CASSSTGLQETQYF
TRBV5-1,14,CASSKTSGGYEQYF
TRBV10-3,15,CATTTGLAGTDTQYF
TRBV21-1,19,CASSKGYAGREGLSYEQYF
TRBV2,15,CASNLGTSESNEQFF
TRBV7-2,13,CASSFKVAYEQFF
TRBV20-1,13,CSARDHSRDEQFF
TRBV5-1,13,CASSLRVTDTQYF
TRBV5-1,13,CASTRDPGNEQFF
TRBV5-1,13,CASSADSEETQYF
TRBV9,15,CASSVVPGPGETQYF
TRBV20-1,12,CSVVAGGYGYTF
TRBV7-8,16,CASSFLGGLTGGEQYF
TRBV3-1,17,CAISQDRIKTGGTEAFF
TRBV14,15,CASSLPRTGVETQYF
TRBV5-1,11,CASSSANTQYF
TRBV5-1,16,CASSLVGGGGGDEQFF
TRBV5-1,16,CASSLGPGPSNYGYTF
TRBV3-1,14,CASSHGYSYNEQFF
TRBV10-3,13,CAISAGVINEQFF
TRBV20-1,11,CSAREGSEQFF
TRBV12-3/TRBV12-4,13,CASSLVGGNEQYF